What follows are 20 T cell receptor beta chains derived from one specimen sequenced in a study of T cell repertoires in cytomegalovirus infection. MiXCR, run by TCRdb on the reads, gives a single entry per CDR3 protein. This sample yields roughly 280,000 distinct CDR3 sequences, of which around 15% are seen a single time; 7.5% to 10% belongs to the top ten. The sequenced material came from PBMCs. The receptors stem from a human donor in good health (CMV status not recorded). Some clones in this sample may be carry-over from other donors' samples.

A few counts support this clonotype. This chain uses TRBV24-1 with TRBJ2-1, with 9 nucleotides matching TRBD1. The V gene's germline CDR1 is KGHDR and CDR2 SFDVKD. This CDR3 has 15 residues. Unmatched junction bases numbered 5, after V lost 4 bases and J lost 5 bases. The CDR3 loop reads CATSDTGTGNNEQFF. The CDR3 DNA is TGTGCCACCAGTGACACCGGGACAGGGAACAATGAGCAGTTCTTC.

The rearrangement uses TRBV25-1 and TRBJ2-1; the D is unclear. This CDR3 region has 11 residues. Germline CDR1 and CDR2: MGHDK and SYGVNS. Trimming shortened V by 4 bases and J by 6 bases, and 4 bases separated the two germline ends. In DNA form, the CDR3 reads TGTGCCAGCAGTGCCCTCAATGAGCAGTTCTTC. This translates into CASSALNEQFF.

This sequence joins TRBV5-1 and TRBJ1-5, with 7 bases fitting TRBD1. V lost 0 bases to trimming and J lost 1 base; unmatched junction nucleotides: 13. CDR1 and CDR2 from the germline V gene are SGHRS and YFSETQ. CDR3 length: 19 residues. CDR3 in amino acids: CASSLVRQGGLRSNQPQHF. The CDR3 DNA reads as TGCGCCAGCAGCTTGGTCAGGCAGGGGGGCTTACGGAGCAATCAGCCCCAGCATTTT.

This clonotype was seen at least ten times. The chain employs TRBV7-9 and TRBJ1-4; 9 bases are a match to TRBD1. Germline V gives CDR1 SEHNR, CDR2 FQNEAQ (reference sequence). This CDR3 is 14 amino acids long. After removal of 3 bases from V and 5 bases from J, the junction contained 1 base not matched to a gene. In DNA form, the CDR3 reads TGTGCCAGCAGCTTGACAGGGGGAAATGAAAAACTGTTTTTT. The encoded protein is CASSLTGGNEKLFF.

The chain carries TRBV20-1 and TRBJ2-5, with D possibly matching TRBD2 (6 bases). V was clipped by 1 base and J by 4 bases, with 13 bases between them. The germline V gene encodes CDR1 DFQATT and CDR2 SNEGSKA (reference sequence). The CDR3 loop spans 14 amino acids. As DNA, the CDR3 is TGCAGTGCTAGAGCGGAGGGGCCAGCAGAGACCCAGTACTTC. This encodes CSARAEGPAETQYF.

This clonotype has just a few counts. V gene TRBV9 combines with J gene TRBJ2-1; 9 positions agree with TRBD1. V trimming: 0 bases; J trimming: 0 bases; junction bases outside the gene matches: 4. Germline CDR1 and CDR2: SGDLS and YYNGEE. The CDR3 loop spans 17 amino acids. DNA for the CDR3: TGTGCCAGCAGCGTAGTCGGACAGGGGAGCTCCTACAATGAGCAGTTCTTC. It specifies CASSVVGQGSSYNEQFF.

This clonotype was seen only a few times. The chain combines TRBV20-1 with TRBJ2-5; 12 bases fit TRBD2. CDR1 is DFQATT and CDR2 is SNEGSKA in the germline V gene (reference sequence). CDR3 size: 13 residues. The V segment lost 7 bases and the J segment 6 bases; nucleotides outside the gene matches: 6. The CDR3 DNA is TGCAGTGGCGGACTAGCGGGGACTCAGACCCAGTACTTC. This sequence encodes CSGGLAGTQTQYF.

This clonotype was recorded a few times. V gene TRBV11-1 combines with J gene TRBJ2-2; D is perhaps TRBD2 (6 bases). CDR1 and CDR2 from the germline V gene are SGHAT and FQDESV (reference sequence). The CDR3 consists of 13 residues. The V and J ends lost 5 bases and 6 bases respectively, with 10 bases between them. CDR3 sequence (DNA): TGTGCCAGCAGCAGCACTAGCTCCGGGGAGCTGTTTTTT. Amino acids: CASSSTSSGELFF. The whole variable domain, filled in from reference TRBV11-1 and TRBJ2-2, reads EAEVAQSPRYKITEKSQAVAFWCDPISGHATLYWYRQILGQGPELLVQFQDESVVDDSQLPKDRFSAERLKGVDSTLKIQPAELGDSAMYLCASSSTSSGELFFGEGSRLTVL.

At least ten counts were recorded for this clonotype. The genes are TRBV11-3 and TRBJ2-2; D not resolved. Between the trimmed V and J ends, which lost 5 bases and 1 base, there was a span of 11 bases. This CDR3 has 15 amino acids. The germline CDR1 and CDR2 sequences are SGHNT and YENEEA. CDR3 amino acids: CASSPRPENTGELFF. CDR3 sequence (DNA): TGTGCCAGCAGCCCCCGGCCTGAGAACACCGGGGAGCTGTTTTTT.

This clonotype showed up many times. This chain connects TRBV4-1 to TRBJ2-5; TRBD2 agrees at 8 bases. The V and J ends lost 4 bases and 5 bases, in that order; junction bases with no gene match: 3. CDR1 and CDR2 (germline): MGHRA, YSYEKL. CDR3 length: 13 residues. CDR3: CASSRAGDETQYF. As DNA, the CDR3 is TGCGCCAGCAGCCGAGCGGGGGACGAGACCCAGTACTTC.

Turning to this clonotype: A single base separates this from a much larger clone, so it may be a read error. The V gene is TRBV28, the J gene TRBJ1-1, with D hard to call. Trimming pared 6 bases from V and 3 bases from J, leaving 8 bases between. CDR1 is MDHEN and CDR2 is SYDVKM in the germline V gene. This CDR3 comprises 12 residues. In DNA form, the CDR3 reads TGTGCCAGCAGCCTCTTGTACACTGAAGCTTTCTTT. Translation: CASSLLYTEAFF.

The table lists this clonotype with many counts. The CDR3 nucleotides read TGTGCCAGTATTCCTACAGGGTACACTGAAGCTTTCTTT. Translated, it gives CASIPTGYTEAFF. This chain uses TRBV19 with TRBJ1-1, with D possibly being TRBD1 (6 bases). The V end was cut by 7 bases, the J end by 3 bases, with 12 bases between. The CDR3 loop spans 13 amino acids. CDR1 and CDR2 (germline): LNHDA, SQIVND (reference sequence).

This clonotype was counted many times. The chain links TRBV28 to TRBJ1-1, with 7 positions matching TRBD1. The germline V gene encodes CDR1 MDHEN and CDR2 SYDVKM. This CDR3 is 14 amino acids long. V was clipped by 2 bases and J by 5 bases; unmatched bases: 5. CDR3 protein: CASSLRQGVTEAFF. The DNA of the CDR3 is TGTGCCAGCAGTTTAAGGCAGGGGGTTACTGAAGCTTTCTTT.

The chain carries TRBV29-1 and TRBJ1-1, with D possibly being TRBD1 (6 bases). The CDR3 extends over 13 amino acids. Trimming pared 6 bases from V and 5 bases from J, leaving 16 bases between. CDR1 and CDR2 (germline): SQVTM, ANQGSEA. CDR3 sequence reads: CSVRGGARTEAFF. DNA of the CDR3: TGCAGCGTCAGAGGGGGGGCCCGAACTGAAGCTTTCTTT.

The sample holds a few counts of this clonotype. The rearrangement links TRBV28 to TRBJ1-6, with TRBD1 identical over 8 bases. The CDR3 is 16 residues long. V lost 8 bases to trimming and J lost 0 bases; unmatched junction nucleotides: 6. Germline CDR1 and CDR2: MDHEN and SYDVKM. CDR3 sequence (DNA): TGTGCCAGCTCGGGACAGGTGGACTCCTATAATTCACCCCTCCACTTT. This codes for CASSGQVDSYNSPLHF.

In its sample, this clonotype was seen many times. The J gene is TRBJ1-2, the V gene TRBV7-9, with 9 bases that match TRBD1. The CDR3 spans 14 residues. From germline, CDR1 is SEHNR and CDR2 FQNEAQ (reference sequence). After removal of 7 bases from V and 6 bases from J, the junction contained 9 bases not matched to a gene. Written as DNA, the CDR3 is TGTGCCAGCAAGCCTCCCGGGACAGGGAATGGCTACACCTTC. Its protein product is CASKPPGTGNGYTF.

This clonotype was detected many times. The chain is built from TRBV12-3 or TRBV12-4 and TRBJ2-7; D is ambiguous. The CDR3 covers 15 residues. V was trimmed by 9 bases and J by 5 bases, leaving 23 bases between them. The CDR3 protein is CASSPRVSPPNEQYF. Written as DNA, the CDR3 is TGTGCCAGTTCGCCTAGGGTCTCCCCTCCTAACGAGCAGTACTTC.

The chain combines TRBV19 with TRBJ1-2; D is undetermined. CDR3 length equals 12 residues. V was pared by 8 bases and J by 5 bases, with 12 bases between. Germline CDR1 reads LNHDA; CDR2 reads SQIVND (reference sequence). The CDR3 spells CASRHPSYGYTF. CDR3 in DNA: TGTGCCAGTCGGCATCCATCTTATGGCTACACCTTC. The full variable domain, its missing parts supplied by reference TRBV19 and TRBJ1-2, is DGGITQSPKYLFRKEGQNVTLSCEQNLNHDAMYWYRQDPGQGLRLIYYSQIVNDFQKGDIAEGYSVSREKKESFPLTVTSAQKNPTAFYLCASRHPSYGYTFGSGTRLTVV.

This clonotype was seen many times. The CDR3 loop reads CATSSWGQSFYYGYTF. The CDR3 nucleotides read TGTGCCACCAGCAGTTGGGGACAGAGCTTTTACTATGGCTACACCTTC. The chain carries TRBV15 and TRBJ1-2; 7 nucleotides line up with TRBD1. The CDR3 extends over 16 amino acids. Losses at the gene ends were 3 bases for V and 3 bases for J; bases not matched to a gene: 10. Germline loops: CDR1 LNHNV, CDR2 YYDKDF (reference sequence).

This clonotype appeared many times. The V call is TRBV7-9, the J call TRBJ1-1; D remains ambiguous. The V gene lost 1 base and the J gene lost 1 base, with 7 bases spanning the gap. The CDR3 spans 14 residues. Germline CDR1 and CDR2: SEHNR and FQNEAQ (reference sequence). The CDR3 DNA is TGTGCCAGCAGCTTAGGGTGGGGGAACACTGAAGCTTTCTTT. Translating it yields CASSLGWGNTEAFF.